These 4 T cell receptor beta chains came from one sample sequenced in a study of primary melanoma T cells and metastatic recurrence. Profiling relied on immunoSEQ multiplex PCR, and the TCRdb table lists in-frame clones only, not all of them. The sample consists of 90 to 140 clones, roughly two thirds of them appearing once. The material sequenced was melanoma tumor tissue. These receptors all stem from a human donor with melanoma.

This sequence joins TRBV11-3 and TRBJ1-1, with D perhaps TRBD1 (6 bases). The V gene's germline CDR1 is SGHNT and CDR2 YENEEA. The CDR3 extends over 19 amino acids. The V gene lost 6 bases and the J gene lost 3 bases, with 29 bases spanning the gap. The CDR3 DNA reads TGTGCCAGCAGACTTAGATCCGGGGGCAAGGTTTCAGTTGACACTGAAGCTTTCTTT. Protein sequence: CASRLRSGGKVSVDTEAFF.

The chain couples TRBV23-1 to TRBJ2-5; possibly TRBD1 for D (5 bases). TRBV23-1 is sorted into the ORF group, with uncertain function. This CDR3 is 14 amino acids long. V lost 6 bases to trimming and J lost 1 base, with 12 bases between them. The CDR3 coding sequence is TGCGCCAGCAGCTTCGGACACCCCCAAGAGACCCAGTACTTC. Translated, it gives CASSFGHPQETQYF.

The chain joins TRBV28 to TRBJ2-5, with 9 bases that match TRBD2. Per the germline V gene, CDR1 is MDHEN and CDR2 is SYDVKM. The V and J ends lost 4 bases and 4 bases, in that order; junction bases with no gene match: 7. This CDR3 spans 15 amino acids. This CDR3 reads CASSSSGTRGETQYF. The CDR3 coding sequence is TGTGCCAGCAGTTCTAGCGGGACCAGAGGAGAGACCCAGTACTTC.

The gene calls are TRBV19 and TRBJ2-1; the D gene could be TRBD1 or TRBD2 (5 bases each). The length of the CDR3 is 15 residues. CDR1 LNHDA and CDR2 SQIVND come from the germline V gene (reference sequence). V was pared by 2 bases and J by 6 bases, with 14 bases between. The CDR3 region has the DNA TGTGCCAGTAGTATACGGGGCGGGCTGGTCAATGAGCAGTTCTTC. Residues: CASSIRGGLVNEQFF.